This T cell receptor (beta chain) was recovered during a study of blood T cell repertoires in COVID-19. As processed by the authors: Estimates of nucleated cell counts were drawn from the amplification of reference gene primers. Profiled with immunoSEQ multiplex PCR; TCRdb holds only in-frame clones, not every one. V, J and clone size derive from that table, while D and trimming were established from the DNA sequence. The data show 230,000 or so clones, with 83% seen just once and more than 6.5% held by the top ten. The CDR3 extends over 14 amino acids. Trimming left V 6 bases short and J 11 bases short, with 22 bases between. From germline, CDR1 is SNHLY and CDR2 FYNNEI.

The sequence came from a man between 40 and 49 years old with active or convalescent COVID-19. Sample: peripheral blood. The chain couples TRBV2 to TRBJ1-1; tentative D call: TRBD1 (6 bases). In nucleotides, the CDR3 is TGTGCCAGCAGACTCCTAGAATCGGGACATTGGGCTTTCTTT. This codes for CASRLLESGHWAFF.